The T cell receptor (beta chain) under discussion was sequenced for a study of PD-1 blockade in classical Hodgkin lymphoma (dated by TCRdb to 2020 to 2021). At the level of the whole study: Nivolumab dosing was 3 mg/kg intravenously every 2 weeks, continuing until either disease progression or unacceptable toxicity. To define a peripheral blood immune signature of response to PD-1 blockade in classical Hodgkin lymphoma, the study combined TCR beta sequencing with CyTOF. The paper as a whole reports these results and caveats: The study was restricted to a single clinical trial cohort, and the causes of repertoire differences, possibly disease activity or prior therapy, were left undefined. Among trial patients, those achieving complete response had baseline diversity similar to that of newly diagnosed patients, while diversity was significantly lower in partial responders and progressors. By C4D1, a significant rise was seen in CD4+ TCR diversity but not in CD8+ TCR diversity (p=0.0027 vs p=0.16), and the rise was most apparent among complete responders (p=0.02). Patients starting nivolumab less than 1 year after ASCT had lower diversity and were excluded from later analyses to avoid confounding by immune reconstitution. Baseline TCR diversity was reported as lower in newly diagnosed patients than in healthy donors, and lower still in relapsed/refractory patients.

Read against the paper, the sample's time point label means: cycle 4 day 1 (C4D1), after more than five weeks of nivolumab. Every trial patient had relapsed after autologous stem cell transplantation, and cohorts A, B and C differed in prior brentuximab vedotin exposure. A total of over 50 patients with relapsed/refractory classical Hodgkin lymphoma made up the trial cohort, and each patient's best overall response was complete response, partial response or progressive disease. Single-agent nivolumab was administered to trial patients in the multi-cohort phase II CheckMate 205 trial. An independent review committee assessed best overall response by applying the 2007 International Working Group response criteria. Trial PBMCs were obtained immediately prior to nivolumab initiation (C1D1) and on therapy at cycle 2 day 1 and cycle 4 day 1. Peripheral blood was collected in 8 mL Vacutainer Cell Preparation Tubes, from which PBMCs were isolated by centrifugation and then cryopreserved.

Genomic DNA was isolated using the Qiagen DNeasy kit from unsorted PBMCs as well as from negatively selected CD4+ and CD8+ fractions. TCR beta CDR3 regions were subjected to amplification by immunoSEQ multiplex PCR with primers that anneal to V and J segments. A synthetic immune receptor repertoire was used to minimize amplification bias, and any residual bias was removed computationally once sequencing was done. From the authors' description of their analysis: Repertoire diversity was quantified as the Shannon entropy index using custom Python scripts. Unsorted, CD4+ and CD8+ repertoires were analyzed separately, except in combined analyses where CD4+ and CD8+ sequences were merged in silico. Clonal expansion was defined as at least a 2-fold frequency increase after treatment relative to C1D1, with a pseudocount of 0.5 for undetected baseline clones. Clones with 0 or 1 copy at C1D1 were defined as singleton clones, while clones with 2 or more copies were defined as non-singleton clones. By matching protein sequences in sorted samples from the same patient, clones expanded in unsorted samples were annotated as CD4+, CD8+ or unknown. Wilcoxon tests on paired samples were used to test diversity changes from C1D1 to C4D1. TCRdb provides this immuneACCESS table in a form limited to in-frame rearrangements. Some clones are lacking; in checked studies, under half of them reflect an unresolved V gene, and why the rest are absent is not known. V, J and clone size are those of that table, while D and trimming were read from the DNA. Counted in this sample were more than 85,000 clones; approximately 89% of them appeared once. About 20% of the sample goes to the ten largest clones.

CDR1 is given as SGHDN and CDR2 as FVKESK, both from the germline V gene. Including the terminal cysteine and phenylalanine, the CDR3 comprises 17 residues. The CDR3 DNA has 51 bases and is translated from base 1. V drops 3 bases and J drops 2 bases, leaving 19 bases in between. The count of this clone is one. Its binding antigen is unknown. There are no base qualities to consult, and no much larger clone falls within one base. The receptor was derived from a human donor with classical Hodgkin lymphoma. The chain couples TRBV14 to TRBJ2-5; 6 matching bases give a weak D call of TRBD2. The specimen was peripheral blood mononuclear cells (PBMCs), collected before the fourth cycle of nivolumab. Here the CDR3 is given as CASSHLQWREGQETQYF. In nucleotide form, the sequence is TGTGCCAGCAGCCACCTTCAGTGGAGGGAAGGGCAAGAGACCCAGTACTTC. The CDR3, completed at both ends by the reference TRBV14 and TRBJ2-5 genes, gives the full variable domain EAGVTQFPSHSVIEKGQTVTLRCDPISGHDNLYWYRRVMGKEIKFLLHFVKESKQDESGMPNNRFLAERTGGTYSTLKVQPAELEDSGVYFCASSHLQWREGQETQYFGPGTRLLVL.